Listed here are 19 T cell receptor beta chains from one sample, sequenced in a study of cytomegalovirus exposure and HLA in healthy donors (dated by TCRdb to the late 2010s). The receptor library was made with the immunoSEQ multiplex PCR assay. In TCRdb, the immuneACCESS table is reduced to in-frame sequences with V and J assigned. These tables do not hold every clone; where another copy was compared, an unresolved V gene accounts for under half, and the others remain unexplained. The sample table shows more than 250,000 clones, and approximately 86% are seen once. The top ten constitute approximately 1.2% of the sample. The sequenced sample consisted of PBMCs. These receptors came from a woman aged 25 to 39 in good health and CMV-seropositive.

The V call is TRBV29-1, the J call TRBJ2-6; D may match TRBD1 or TRBD2 (5 bases each). The germline CDR1 and CDR2 sequences are SQVTM and ANQGSEA. V was clipped by 6 bases and J by 2 bases, with 11 bases between them. This CDR3 has 14 residues. CDR3 loop: CSVGTTAGANVLTF. Here the CDR3 DNA reads TGCAGCGTGGGGACCACGGCTGGGGCCAACGTCCTGACTTTC.

This chain connects TRBV5-4 to TRBJ1-2, with D uncertain. Germline lookup yields CDR1 SGHNT and CDR2 YYREEE (reference sequence). Deletions cut 2 bases from V and 2 bases from J, with 7 bases between. The CDR3 length is 13 residues. The CDR3 region has the DNA TGTGCCAGCAGCTTTGGAGGAAACTATGGCTACACCTTC. Translated, it gives CASSFGGNYGYTF.

This chain connects TRBV10-2 to TRBJ1-6; possibly TRBD1 for D (6 bases). Per the germline V gene, CDR1 is WSHSY and CDR2 is SAAADI. V lost 2 bases, J lost 4 bases, and 15 bases lay in between. This CDR3 region has 17 residues. As DNA, the CDR3 is TGCGCCAGCAGTGAGCCCGCACAGGGCGGGTATAATTCACCCCTCCACTTT. Protein: CASSEPAQGGYNSPLHF.

J is TRBJ1-2 and V is TRBV18; D gene uncertain. This CDR3 has 13 amino acids. CDR1 is KGHSH and CDR2 is LQKENI in the germline V gene. Trimming took 2 bases from V and 2 from J, leaving 6 bases between them. CDR3 sequence: CASSPKENYGYTF. The CDR3 coding sequence is TGTGCCAGCTCACCAAAAGAGAACTATGGCTACACCTTC.

The V call is TRBV7-9, the J call TRBJ1-2; D is undetermined. Germline CDR1 reads SEHNR; CDR2 reads FQNEAQ (reference sequence). This CDR3 contains 11 residues. Trimming stripped 5 bases from V and 9 bases from J, with 10 bases between. The CDR3 region has the DNA TGTGCCAGCAGCGAGACCCGGCGCTACACCTTC. It specifies CASSETRRYTF.

This clone has just a few counts. The chain links TRBV4-1 to TRBJ2-7; unclear D gene. Germline V lookup: CDR1 MGHRA, CDR2 YSYEKL. The CDR3 totals 13 residues. The ends were cut back, 1 base at V and 6 bases at J, with 10 bases in the middle. CDR3 loop: CASSQGPDLEQYF. The CDR3 nucleotides are TGCGCCAGCAGCCAAGGGCCCGACCTCGAGCAGTACTTC.

This chain uses TRBV5-6 with TRBJ2-7; 7 bases are shared with TRBD2. This CDR3 has 11 residues. With 2 bases clipped from V and 9 bases from J, the junction kept 2 bases outside the gene matches. Germline lookup yields CDR1 SGHDT and CDR2 YYEEEE. In DNA, the CDR3 is TGTGCCAGCAGCTTTGGGAGGGGGCAGTACTTC. This encodes CASSFGRGQYF. The entire variable domain, with the rest obtained from reference TRBV5-6 and TRBJ2-7, is as follows: DAGVTQSPTHLIKTRGQQVTLRCSPKSGHDTVSWYQQALGQGPQFIFQYYEEEERQRGNFPDRFSGHQFPNYSSELNVNALLLGDSALYLCASSFGRGQYFGPGTRLTVT.

The V call is TRBV30, the J call TRBJ2-7; 10 bases fit TRBD1. There are 15 residues in the CDR3. The V gene end was trimmed by 6 bases and the J gene end by 6 bases; junction bases not matched to a gene: 14. Germline V gene data show CDR1 as GTSNPN and CDR2 as SVGIG (reference sequence). The DNA of the CDR3 is TGTGCCTGTGACGAGGGTGGGACAGGGGCTCTCGAGCAGTACTTC. Translating gives CACDEGGTGALEQYF.

V is TRBV7-9 and J is TRBJ2-1; 8 nucleotides line up with TRBD2. The CDR3 has 15 residues. The V segment lost 5 bases and the J segment 2 bases; nucleotides outside the gene matches: 5. Germline assignment: CDR1 SEHNR and CDR2 FQNEAQ (reference sequence). The CDR3 protein is CASSQAGGPYNEQFF. The DNA for the CDR3 is TGTGCCAGCAGCCAGGCGGGGGGCCCCTACAATGAGCAGTTCTTC.

The gene calls are TRBV6-5 and TRBJ2-7; D uncertain. Trimming stripped 3 bases from V and 5 bases from J, with 5 bases between. Germline values: CDR1 MNHEY, CDR2 SVGAGI. The CDR3 extends over 11 amino acids. The CDR3 region is CASSYLHEQYF. The CDR3 DNA follows: TGTGCCAGCAGTTATCTCCACGAGCAGTACTTC.

The gene calls are TRBV25-1 and TRBJ2-7, with D unresolved. V shed 5 bases and J shed 2 bases, with 13 bases lying between them. The CDR3 is made up of 14 amino acids. CDR1 and CDR2 from the germline V gene are MGHDK and SYGVNS. CDR3 coding DNA: TGTGCCAGCAGTTCTCGGGCCGGAACCTACGAGCAGTACTTC. Translation gives CASSSRAGTYEQYF.

This clone was seen once. The chain links TRBV19 to TRBJ2-7; perhaps TRBD2 as D (6 bases). Trimming took off 0 bases at V and 5 bases at J, with 17 bases between the two ends. Germline assignment: CDR1 LNHDA and CDR2 SQIVND (reference sequence). The CDR3 is 16 residues long. CDR3 DNA sequence: TGTGCCAGTAGTATAGATATCGGGGGATTTGGGCACGAGCAGTACTTC. It specifies CASSIDIGGFGHEQYF.

Comments on this clone: One junction end disagrees with the germline gene, perhaps due to a read error. The chain couples TRBV6-5 to TRBJ2-1; D gene uncertain. Germline V CDR1 and CDR2: MNHEY, SVGAGI. This CDR3 comprises 10 residues. As DNA, the CDR3 is TGTGCCAGCAGTGAACTCGATCTGATCTTC. The encoded protein is CASSELDLIF.

The J gene is TRBJ2-1, the V gene TRBV10-3; 9 bases line up with TRBD2. V lost 3 bases to trimming and J lost 10 bases; unmatched junction nucleotides: 7. Germline loops: CDR1 ENHRY, CDR2 SYGVKD. This CDR3 region has 14 residues. DNA for the CDR3: TGTGCCATCAGTGATGGGACTAGCCGGCCCGAGCAGTTCTTC. Translating gives CAISDGTSRPEQFF.

The V gene is TRBV5-4, the J gene TRBJ2-3; D remains ambiguous. This CDR3 contains 16 residues. Germline V gene lookup returns CDR1 SGHNT and CDR2 YYREEE (reference sequence). V was cut by 5 bases and J by 2 bases, with 18 bases left in between. The CDR3 nucleotides read TGTGCCAGCAGGCTCCCGGGTCCTCAAAACACAGATACGCAGTATTTT. Translating it yields CASRLPGPQNTDTQYF.

The rearrangement joins TRBV29-1 to TRBJ2-1; the D is unclear. This CDR3 spans 10 amino acids. Between the trimmed V and J ends, which lost 4 bases and 11 bases, there was a span of 9 bases. CDR1 SQVTM and CDR2 ANQGSEA come from the germline V gene. The CDR3 loop is CSVALDKQFF. The CDR3 DNA reads TGCAGCGTTGCTCTGGATAAGCAGTTCTTC.

The chain combines TRBV15 with TRBJ1-5; unclear D gene. CDR1 LNHNV and CDR2 YYDKDF come from the germline V gene (reference sequence). V was shortened by 1 base and J by 3 bases, with 13 bases between the two germline ends. The CDR3 covers 16 residues. The CDR3 reads CATSRGAVQTNQPQHF. CDR3 in DNA: TGTGCCACCAGCAGAGGAGCGGTACAAACCAATCAGCCCCAGCATTTT.

The rearrangement uses TRBV19 and TRBJ2-7; TRBD1 matches at 9 bases. This CDR3 region has 14 residues. The J segment lost 7 bases and the V segment lost 2 bases, leaving 6 bases of the junction unmatched. Germline CDR1 LNHDA, CDR2 SQIVND (reference sequence). The CDR3 DNA reads TGTGCCAGTAGTATAACAGGGGGCATCGGGGAGCAGTACTTC. Translated, it gives CASSITGGIGEQYF.

The chain uses TRBV7-2 and TRBJ2-7, with TRBD1 as a possible D gene (5 bases). CDR1 is SGHTA, CDR2 FQGNSA, per germline. The CDR3 is made up of 12 amino acids. V lost 4 bases and J lost 3, with 7 bases in between. The CDR3, as DNA: TGTGCCAGCAGCTCAGGGTACTACGAGCAGTACTTC. Its translation: CASSSGYYEQYF.